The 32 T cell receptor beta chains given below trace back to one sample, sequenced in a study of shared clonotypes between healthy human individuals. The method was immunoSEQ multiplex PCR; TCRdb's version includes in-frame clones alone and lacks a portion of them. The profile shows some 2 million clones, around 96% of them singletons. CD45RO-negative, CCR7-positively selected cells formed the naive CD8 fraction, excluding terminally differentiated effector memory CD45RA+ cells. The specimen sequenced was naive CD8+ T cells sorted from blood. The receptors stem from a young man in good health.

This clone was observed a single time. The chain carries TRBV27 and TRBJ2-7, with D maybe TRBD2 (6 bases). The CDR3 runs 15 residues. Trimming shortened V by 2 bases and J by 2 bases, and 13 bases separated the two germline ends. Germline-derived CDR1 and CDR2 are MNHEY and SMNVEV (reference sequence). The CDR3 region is CASSLDAGGPYEQYF. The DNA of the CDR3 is TGTGCCAGCAGTTTAGACGCCGGGGGTCCCTACGAGCAGTACTTC.

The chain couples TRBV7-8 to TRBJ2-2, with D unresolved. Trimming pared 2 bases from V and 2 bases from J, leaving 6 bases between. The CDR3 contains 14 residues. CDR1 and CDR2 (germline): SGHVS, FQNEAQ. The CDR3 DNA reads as TGTGCCAGCAGCTTACTGGAAAACACCGGGGAGCTGTTTTTT. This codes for CASSLLENTGELFF.

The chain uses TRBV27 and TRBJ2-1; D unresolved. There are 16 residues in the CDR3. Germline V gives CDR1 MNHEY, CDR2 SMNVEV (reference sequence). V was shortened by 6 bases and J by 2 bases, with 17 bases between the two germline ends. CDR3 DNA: TGTGCCAGCAGAGACACCCCTGGAGCGCCCTACAATGAGCAGTTCTTC. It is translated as CASRDTPGAPYNEQFF.

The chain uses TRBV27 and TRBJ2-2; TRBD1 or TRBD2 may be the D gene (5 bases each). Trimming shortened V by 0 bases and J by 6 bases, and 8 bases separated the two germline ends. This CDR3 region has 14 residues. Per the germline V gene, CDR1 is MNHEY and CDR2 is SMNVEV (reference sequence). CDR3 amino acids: CASSLSGDAGELFF. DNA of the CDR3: TGTGCCAGCAGTTTATCGGGGGACGCCGGGGAGCTGTTTTTT.

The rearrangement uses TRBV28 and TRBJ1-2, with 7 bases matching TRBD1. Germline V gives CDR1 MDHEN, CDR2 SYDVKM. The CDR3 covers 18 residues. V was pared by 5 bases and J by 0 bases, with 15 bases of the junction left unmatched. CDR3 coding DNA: TGTGCCAGCAGTATAATAACCCTTCGACAGGGATCTAACTATGGCTACACCTTC. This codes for CASSIITLRQGSNYGYTF.

The CDR3 reads CASSTRRDREDNEQFF. CDR3 in DNA: TGTGCCAGCAGCACGAGAAGGGACAGGGAGGACAATGAGCAGTTCTTC. The chain carries TRBV21-1 and TRBJ2-1; whether TRBD1, the table's D call, matches the DNA was not checked. TRBV21-1 counts as a pseudogene. The CDR3 spans 16 residues.

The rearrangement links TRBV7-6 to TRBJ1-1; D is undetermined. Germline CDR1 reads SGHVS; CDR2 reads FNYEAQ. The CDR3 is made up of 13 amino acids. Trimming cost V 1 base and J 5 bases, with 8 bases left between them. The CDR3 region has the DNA TGTGCCAGCAGCTTAGAGGAGTTTACTGAAGCTTTCTTT. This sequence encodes CASSLEEFTEAFF. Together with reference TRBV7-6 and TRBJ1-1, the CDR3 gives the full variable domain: GAGVSQSPRYKVTKRGQDVALRCDPISGHVSLYWYRQALGQGPEFLTYFNYEAQQDKSGLPNDRFSAERPEGSISTLTIQRTEQRDSAMYRCASSLEEFTEAFFGQGTRLTVV.

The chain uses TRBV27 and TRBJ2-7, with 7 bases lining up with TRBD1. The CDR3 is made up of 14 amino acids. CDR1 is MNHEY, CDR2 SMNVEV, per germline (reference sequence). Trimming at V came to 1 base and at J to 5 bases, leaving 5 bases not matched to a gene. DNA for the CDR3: TGTGCCAGCAGTTTATTGATAACAGGGGACGAGCAGTACTTC. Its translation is CASSLLITGDEQYF.

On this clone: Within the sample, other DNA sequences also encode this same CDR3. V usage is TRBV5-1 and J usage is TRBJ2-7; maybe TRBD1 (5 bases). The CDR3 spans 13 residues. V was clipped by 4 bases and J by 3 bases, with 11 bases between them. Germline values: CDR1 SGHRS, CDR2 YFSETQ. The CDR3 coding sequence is TGCGCCAGCAGCAACCCAGACAGCTACGAGCAGTACTTC. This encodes CASSNPDSYEQYF.

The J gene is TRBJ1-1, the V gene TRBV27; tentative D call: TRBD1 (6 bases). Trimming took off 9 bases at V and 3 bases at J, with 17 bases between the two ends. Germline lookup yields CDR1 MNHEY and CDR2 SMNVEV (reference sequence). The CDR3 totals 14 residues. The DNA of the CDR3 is TGTGCCAGTCAGTGGGGGGGGCAGGACACTGAAGCTTTCTTT. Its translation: CASQWGGQDTEAFF.

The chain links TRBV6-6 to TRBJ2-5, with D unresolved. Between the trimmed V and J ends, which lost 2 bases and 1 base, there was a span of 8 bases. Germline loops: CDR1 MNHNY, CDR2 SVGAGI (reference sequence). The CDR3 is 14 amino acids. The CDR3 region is CASSYRVSQETQYF. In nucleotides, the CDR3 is TGTGCCAGCAGTTACAGGGTATCCCAAGAGACCCAGTACTTC.

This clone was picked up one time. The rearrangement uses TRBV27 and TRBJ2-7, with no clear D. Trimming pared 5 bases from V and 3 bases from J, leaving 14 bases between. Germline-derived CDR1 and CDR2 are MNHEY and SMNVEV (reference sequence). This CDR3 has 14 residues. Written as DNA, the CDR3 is TGTGCCAGCAGTCTCGGGTCCGCCCTCTACGAGCAGTACTTC. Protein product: CASSLGSALYEQYF.

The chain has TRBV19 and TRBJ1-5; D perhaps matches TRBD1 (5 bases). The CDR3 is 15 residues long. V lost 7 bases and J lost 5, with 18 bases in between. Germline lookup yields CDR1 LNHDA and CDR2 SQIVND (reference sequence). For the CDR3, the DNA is TGTGCCAGTATGCGTGCTGACAGCCCCGATCAGCCCCAGCATTTT. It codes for CASMRADSPDQPQHF. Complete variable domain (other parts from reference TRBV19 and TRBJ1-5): DGGITQSPKYLFRKEGQNVTLSCEQNLNHDAMYWYRQDPGQGLRLIYYSQIVNDFQKGDIAEGYSVSREKKESFPLTVTSAQKNPTAFYLCASMRADSPDQPQHFGDGTRLSIL.

This CDR3 is CSARTGLTGELFF. DNA for the CDR3: TGCAGCGCCAGGACAGGGTTGACCGGGGAGCTGTTTTTT. The chain joins TRBV29-1 to TRBJ2-2; TRBD1 agrees at 8 bases. The V and J ends lost 7 bases and 5 bases, in that order; junction bases with no gene match: 6. The CDR3 is 13 residues long. CDR1 is SQVTM and CDR2 is ANQGSEA in the germline V gene.

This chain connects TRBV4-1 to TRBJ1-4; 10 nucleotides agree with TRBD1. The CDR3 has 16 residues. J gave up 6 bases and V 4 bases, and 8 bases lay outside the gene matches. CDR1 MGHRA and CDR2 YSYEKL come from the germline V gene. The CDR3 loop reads CASSLGTGAMDEKLFF. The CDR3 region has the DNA TGCGCCAGCAGCCTGGGGACAGGGGCAATGGATGAAAAACTGTTTTTT.

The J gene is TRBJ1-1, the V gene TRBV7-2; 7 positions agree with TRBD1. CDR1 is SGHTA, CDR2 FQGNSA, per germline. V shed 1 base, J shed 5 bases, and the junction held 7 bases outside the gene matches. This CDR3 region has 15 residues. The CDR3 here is CASSLGAGGGTEAFF. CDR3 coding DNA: TGTGCCAGCAGCTTAGGGGCAGGGGGAGGAACTGAAGCTTTCTTT. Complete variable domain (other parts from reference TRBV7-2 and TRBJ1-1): GAGVSQSPSNKVTEKGKDVELRCDPISGHTALYWYRQSLGQGLEFLIYFQGNSAPDKSGLPSDRFSAERTGGSVSTLTIQRTQQEDSAVYLCASSLGAGGGTEAFFGQGTRLTVV.

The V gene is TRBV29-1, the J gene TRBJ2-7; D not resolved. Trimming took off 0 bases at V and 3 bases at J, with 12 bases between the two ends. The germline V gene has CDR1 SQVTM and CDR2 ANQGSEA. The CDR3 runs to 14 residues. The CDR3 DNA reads TGCAGCGTTGAAGACTCCACAGAAAACTACGAGCAGTACTTC. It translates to CSVEDSTENYEQYF.

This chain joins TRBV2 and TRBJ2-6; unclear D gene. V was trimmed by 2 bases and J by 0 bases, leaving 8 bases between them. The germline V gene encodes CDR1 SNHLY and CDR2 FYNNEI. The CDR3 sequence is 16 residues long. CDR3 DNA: TGTGCCAGCAGTGAACCTCCGCCCTCTGGGGCCAACGTCCTGACTTTC. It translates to CASSEPPPSGANVLTF.

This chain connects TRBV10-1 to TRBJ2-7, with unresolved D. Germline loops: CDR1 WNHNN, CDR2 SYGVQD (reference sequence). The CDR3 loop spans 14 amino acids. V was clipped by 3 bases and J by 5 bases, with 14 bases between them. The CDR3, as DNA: TGCGCCAGCAGTGACCCCGGCAGTGGGAACGAGCAGTACTTC. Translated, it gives CASSDPGSGNEQYF.

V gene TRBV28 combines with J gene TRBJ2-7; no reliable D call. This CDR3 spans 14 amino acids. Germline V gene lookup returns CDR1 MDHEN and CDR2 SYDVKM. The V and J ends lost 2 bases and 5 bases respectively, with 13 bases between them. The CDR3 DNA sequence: TGTGCCAGCAGTTTAACCCCCCCCCTCCACGAGCAGTACTTC. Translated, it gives CASSLTPPLHEQYF. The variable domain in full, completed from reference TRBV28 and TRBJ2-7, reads DVKVTQSSRYLVKRTGEKVFLECVQDMDHENMFWYRQDPGLGLRLIYFSYDVKMKEKGDIPEGYSVSREKKERFSLILESASTNQTSMYLCASSLTPPLHEQYFGPGTRLTVT.

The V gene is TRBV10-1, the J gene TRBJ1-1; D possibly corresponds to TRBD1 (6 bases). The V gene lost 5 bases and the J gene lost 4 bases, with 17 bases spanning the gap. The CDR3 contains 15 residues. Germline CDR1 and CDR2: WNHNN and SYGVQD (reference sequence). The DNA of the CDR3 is TGCGCCAGCAGTTGGAGACAGGATGCTCTCACTGAAGCTTTCTTT. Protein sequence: CASSWRQDALTEAFF.

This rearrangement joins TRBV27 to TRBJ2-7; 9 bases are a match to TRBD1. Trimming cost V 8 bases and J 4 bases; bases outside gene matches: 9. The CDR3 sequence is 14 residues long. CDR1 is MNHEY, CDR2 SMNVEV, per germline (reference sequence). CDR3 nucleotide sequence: TGTGCCAGCGGACAACAGGGGGCGGGATACGAGCAGTACTTC. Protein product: CASGQQGAGYEQYF.

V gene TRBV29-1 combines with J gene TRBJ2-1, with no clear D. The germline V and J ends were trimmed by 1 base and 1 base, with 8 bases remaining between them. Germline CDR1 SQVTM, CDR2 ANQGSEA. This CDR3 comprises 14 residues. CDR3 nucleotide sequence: TGCAGCGTTGAAGGGGTGCGATCCTACAATGAGCAGTTCTTC. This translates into CSVEGVRSYNEQFF.

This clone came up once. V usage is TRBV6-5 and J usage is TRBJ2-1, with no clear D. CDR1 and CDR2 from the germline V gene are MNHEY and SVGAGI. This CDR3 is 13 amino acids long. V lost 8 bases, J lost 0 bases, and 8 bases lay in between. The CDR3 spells CASGLVSYNEQFF. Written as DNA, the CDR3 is TGTGCCAGCGGCCTAGTCTCCTACAATGAGCAGTTCTTC.

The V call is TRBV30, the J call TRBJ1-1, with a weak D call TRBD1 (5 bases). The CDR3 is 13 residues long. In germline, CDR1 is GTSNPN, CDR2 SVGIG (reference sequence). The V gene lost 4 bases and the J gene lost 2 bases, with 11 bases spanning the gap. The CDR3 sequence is CAWTGTANTEAFF. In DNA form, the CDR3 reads TGTGCCTGGACCGGGACGGCTAACACTGAAGCTTTCTTT. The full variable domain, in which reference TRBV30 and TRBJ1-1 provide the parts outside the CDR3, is SQTIHQWPATLVQPVGSPLSLECTVEGTSNPNLYWYRQAAGRGLQLLFYSVGIGQISSEVPQNLSASRPQDRQFILSSKKLLLSDSGFYLCAWTGTANTEAFFGQGTRLTVV.

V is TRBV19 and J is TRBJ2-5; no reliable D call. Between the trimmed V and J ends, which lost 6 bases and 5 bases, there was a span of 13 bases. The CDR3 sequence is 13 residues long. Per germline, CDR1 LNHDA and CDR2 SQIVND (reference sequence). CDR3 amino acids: CASSSWGGETQYF. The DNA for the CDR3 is TGTGCCAGTAGCTCTTGGGGTGGGGAGACCCAGTACTTC.

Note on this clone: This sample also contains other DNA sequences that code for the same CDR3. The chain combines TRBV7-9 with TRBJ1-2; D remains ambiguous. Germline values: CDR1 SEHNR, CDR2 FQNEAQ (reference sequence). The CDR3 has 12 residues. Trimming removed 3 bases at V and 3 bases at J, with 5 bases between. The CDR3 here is CASSFGDYGYTF. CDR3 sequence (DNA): TGTGCCAGCAGCTTCGGGGACTATGGCTACACCTTC.

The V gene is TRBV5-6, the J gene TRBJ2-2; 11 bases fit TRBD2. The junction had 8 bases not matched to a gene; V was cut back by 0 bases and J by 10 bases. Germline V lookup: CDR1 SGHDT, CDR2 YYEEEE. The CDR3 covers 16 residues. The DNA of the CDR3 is TGTGCCAGCAGCTTGGCCGGGACTAGCGGTCTTGAGGAGCTGTTTTTT. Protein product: CASSLAGTSGLEELFF. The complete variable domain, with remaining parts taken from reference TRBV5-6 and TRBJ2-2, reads DAGVTQSPTHLIKTRGQQVTLRCSPKSGHDTVSWYQQALGQGPQFIFQYYEEEERQRGNFPDRFSGHQFPNYSSELNVNALLLGDSALYLCASSLAGTSGLEELFFGEGSRLTVL.

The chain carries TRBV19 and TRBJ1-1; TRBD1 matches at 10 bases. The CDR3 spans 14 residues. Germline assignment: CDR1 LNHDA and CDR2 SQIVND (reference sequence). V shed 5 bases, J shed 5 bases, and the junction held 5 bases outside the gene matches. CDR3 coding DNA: TGTGCCAGTAGTTTCGGGACAGGGGTAACTGAAGCTTTCTTT. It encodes CASSFGTGVTEAFF.

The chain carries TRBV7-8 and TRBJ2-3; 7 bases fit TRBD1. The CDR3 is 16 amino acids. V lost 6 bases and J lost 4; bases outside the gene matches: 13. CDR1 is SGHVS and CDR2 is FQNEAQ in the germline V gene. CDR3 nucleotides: TGTGCCAGCAGTTTGGACAGGCCTTCTGGTGCAGATACGCAGTATTTT. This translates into CASSLDRPSGADTQYF. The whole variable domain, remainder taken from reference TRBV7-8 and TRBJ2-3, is GAGVSQSPRYKVAKRGQDVALRCDPISGHVSLFWYQQALGQGPEFLTYFQNEAQLDKSGLPSDRFFAERPEGSVSTLKIQRTQQEDSAVYLCASSLDRPSGADTQYFGPGTRLTVL.

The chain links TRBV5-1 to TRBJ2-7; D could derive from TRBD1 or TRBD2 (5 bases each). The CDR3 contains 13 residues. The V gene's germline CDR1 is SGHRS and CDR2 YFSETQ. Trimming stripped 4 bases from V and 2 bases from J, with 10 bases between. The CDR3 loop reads CASSEGETYEQYF. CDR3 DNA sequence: TGCGCCAGCAGCGAAGGGGAGACCTACGAGCAGTACTTC.

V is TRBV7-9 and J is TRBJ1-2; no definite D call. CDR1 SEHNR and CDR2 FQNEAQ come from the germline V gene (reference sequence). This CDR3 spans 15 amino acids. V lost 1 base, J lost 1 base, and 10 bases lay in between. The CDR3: CASSLGRDRNYGYTF. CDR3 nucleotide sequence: TGTGCCAGCAGCTTAGGTCGGGATCGTAACTATGGCTACACCTTC.